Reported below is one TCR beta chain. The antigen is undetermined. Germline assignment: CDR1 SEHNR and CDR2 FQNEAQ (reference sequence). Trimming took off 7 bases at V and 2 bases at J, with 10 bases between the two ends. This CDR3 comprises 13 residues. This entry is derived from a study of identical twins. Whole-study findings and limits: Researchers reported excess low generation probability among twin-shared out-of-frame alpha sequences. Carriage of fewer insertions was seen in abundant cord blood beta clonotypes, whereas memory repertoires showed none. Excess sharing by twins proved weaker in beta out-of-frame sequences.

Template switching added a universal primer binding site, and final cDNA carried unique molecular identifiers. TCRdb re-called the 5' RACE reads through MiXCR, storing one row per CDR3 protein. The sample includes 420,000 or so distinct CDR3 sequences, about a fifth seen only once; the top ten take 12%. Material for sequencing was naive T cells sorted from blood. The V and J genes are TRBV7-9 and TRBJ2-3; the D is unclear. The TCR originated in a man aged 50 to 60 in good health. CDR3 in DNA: TGTGCCAGCACGCGGCGCGACACAGATACGCAGTATTTT. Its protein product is CASTRRDTDTQYF.